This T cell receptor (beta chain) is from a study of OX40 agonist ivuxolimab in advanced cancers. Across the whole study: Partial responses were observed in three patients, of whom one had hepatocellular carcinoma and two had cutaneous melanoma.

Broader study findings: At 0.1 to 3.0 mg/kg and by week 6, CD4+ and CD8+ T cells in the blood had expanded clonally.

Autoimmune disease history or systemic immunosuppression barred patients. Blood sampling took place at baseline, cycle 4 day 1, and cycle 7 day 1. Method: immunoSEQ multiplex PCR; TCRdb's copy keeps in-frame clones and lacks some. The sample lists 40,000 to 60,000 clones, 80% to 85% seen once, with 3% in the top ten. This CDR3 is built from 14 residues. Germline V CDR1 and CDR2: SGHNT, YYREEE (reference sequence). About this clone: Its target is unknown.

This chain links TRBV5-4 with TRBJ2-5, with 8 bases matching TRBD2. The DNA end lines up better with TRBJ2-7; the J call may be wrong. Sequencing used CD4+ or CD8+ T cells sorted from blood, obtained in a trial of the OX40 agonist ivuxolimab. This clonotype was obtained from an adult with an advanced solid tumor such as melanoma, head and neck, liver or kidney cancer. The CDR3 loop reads CASSLCSGGYEQYF. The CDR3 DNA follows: TGTGCCAGCAGCTTGTGCAGCGGGGGCTACGAGCAGTACTTC.